This T cell receptor (beta chain) was sequenced for a study of CD8 T cells in ankylosing spondylitis. Study results and caveats: Ankylosing spondylitis blood seemed to carry a telltale TCR beta motif made of several highly homologous variants.

The CDR3 runs to 14 residues. V shed 5 bases and J shed 0 bases, with 11 bases lying between them. Germline CDR1 is SGHTA and CDR2 is FQGNSA. TCRdb re-derived calls from the 5' RACE reads in MiXCR, one entry per CDR3 protein. This table holds hundreds of thousands of distinct CDR3 sequences, roughly 10% found once. This clonotype occurred many times. Antigen: not known. The sample was blood, either unsorted or a sorted T cell fraction (not recorded which). The sequence was obtained from a male donor with ankylosing spondylitis. This rearrangement joins TRBV7-2 to TRBJ2-7; D unclear. CDR3 sequence reads: CASSPLFPSYEQYF. CDR3 nucleotides: TGTGCCAGCAGCCCCCTCTTCCCCTCCTACGAGCAGTACTTC.